This is a list of T cell receptor beta chains from one sample in a study of cytotoxic CD8 clonotypes in ibrutinib-treated CLL. Libraries were prepared by immunoSEQ multiplex PCR; TCRdb keeps only in-frame clonotypes and omits some of them. The sample contains 140,000 or so clones, approximately 80% of which appear only once. Sequenced here: PBMCs, sampled after 12 months of ibrutinib treatment. All receptors come from a human donor with chronic lymphocytic leukemia. CDR3s include the opening cysteine and the closing phenylalanine or tryptophan. The order of the fields is D gene, V gene, J gene, clone size, CDR3 DNA, CDR3 protein. The D gene is left open where the match is weak. Only part of the rows carry a size: once, few, many, or a class if the clone is expanded.

D: TRBD1; V: TRBV4-3; J: TRBJ2-7; size: .; DNA: TGCGCCAGCAGCCAGTATCTACAGGGGGAGCAGTACTTC; CDR3: CASSQYLQGEQYF
D: TRBD2; V: TRBV9; J: TRBJ2-2; size: .; DNA: TGTGCCAGCAGATTAGCGGGGGCCGGGGAGCTGTTTTTT; CDR3: CASRLAGAGELFF
D: .; V: TRBV15; J: TRBJ2-7; size: once; DNA: TGTGCCACCAGCCCACAGGGCAACTACGAGCAGTACTTC; CDR3: CATSPQGNYEQYF
D: TRBD1; V: TRBV6-5; J: TRBJ2-3; size: .; DNA: TGTGCCAGCAACCCAGGACAGGGCCCAGATACGCAGTATTTT; CDR3: CASNPGQGPDTQYF
D: .; V: TRBV9; J: TRBJ2-1; size: once; DNA: TGTGCCAGCAGCGTCCTCGACCGGGACAATTACAATGAGCAGTTCTTC; CDR3: CASSVLDRDNYNEQFF
D: TRBD2; V: TRBV11-2; J: TRBJ2-6; size: .; DNA: TGTGCCAGCAGCTTATTACTAGCGGGAGGGTCTGGGGCCAACGTCCTGACTTTC; CDR3: CASSLLLAGGSGANVLTF
D: .; V: TRBV7-9; J: TRBJ2-7; size: once; DNA: TGTGCCAGCAGCTTAGACCGTCAGGGTCGTTCCTACGAGCAGTACTTC; CDR3: CASSLDRQGRSYEQYF
D: TRBD2; V: TRBV4-1; J: TRBJ2-7; size: .; DNA: TGCGCCAGCAGCCAATACTGGACTAGCGGGAGGGCGTACGAGCAGTACTTC; CDR3: CASSQYWTSGRAYEQYF
D: .; V: TRBV30; J: TRBJ2-7; size: .; DNA: TGTGCCTGGAGGCCCTCAGGATCCCTCCACGAGCAGTACTTC; CDR3: CAWRPSGSLHEQYF
D: TRBD1; V: TRBV27; J: TRBJ2-2; size: once; DNA: TGTGCCAGCAGTCCCTTGCCCGGACAGGACACCGGGGAGCTGTTTTTT; CDR3: CASSPLPGQDTGELFF
D: .; V: TRBV27; J: TRBJ2-7; size: once; DNA: TGTGCCAGCAGCCCTAATGGAGTACCTCTCGAGCAGTACTTC; CDR3: CASSPNGVPLEQYF
D: .; V: TRBV27; J: TRBJ2-5; size: .; DNA: TGTGCCAGCAGTTTTCGAGGGATCGAGACCCAGTACTTC; CDR3: CASSFRGIETQYF
D: TRBD2; V: TRBV27; J: TRBJ2-7; size: .; DNA: TGTGCCAGCAGTTTAGGCCGGTCGAGGCGGGAGCTCCACGAGCAGTACTTC; CDR3: CASSLGRSRRELHEQYF
D: TRBD2; V: TRBV7-3; J: TRBJ2-2; size: .; DNA: TGTGCCAGCCTAGCGGGAGTGGGTGCCGGGGAGCTGTTTTTT; CDR3: CASLAGVGAGELFF
D: .; V: TRBV7-6; J: TRBJ2-5; size: .; DNA: TGTGCCAGCAGCCTCCCGCCAGGGACACAAGAGACCCAGTACTTC; CDR3: CASSLPPGTQETQYF
D: .; V: TRBV28; J: TRBJ2-1; size: once; DNA: TGTGCCAGCGGAGGGCAGTTCTACAATGAGCAGTTCTTC; CDR3: CASGGQFYNEQFF
D: .; V: TRBV30; J: TRBJ2-1; size: once; DNA: TGTGCCTGGAGGCAACGCTGGGCAGGGAATGGATACAATGAGCAGTTCTTC; CDR3: CAWRQRWAGNGYNEQFF
D: .; V: TRBV9; J: TRBJ2-7; size: .; DNA: TGTGCCAGCAGCGTAGGGGGCAGGCCCTACGAGCAGTACTTC; CDR3: CASSVGGRPYEQYF
D: .; V: TRBV7-7; J: TRBJ2-3; size: .; DNA: TGTGCCAGCAGCGCAGGGACAACAGATACGCAGTATTTT; CDR3: CASSAGTTDTQYF
D: TRBD1; V: TRBV5-4; J: TRBJ2-5; size: .; DNA: TGTGCCAGCAGTCGGGACAGGTACCAAGAGACCCAGTACTTC; CDR3: CASSRDRYQETQYF
D: TRBD2; V: TRBV19; J: TRBJ2-1; size: few; DNA: TGTGCCAGTAGTTCGGGGACTAGCGGACCCAATGAGCAGTTCTTC; CDR3: CASSSGTSGPNEQFF
D: .; V: TRBV7-2; J: TRBJ2-3; size: .; DNA: TGTGCCAGCAGCTTTACTTCGGGAGATACGCAGTATTTT; CDR3: CASSFTSGDTQYF
D: .; V: TRBV27; J: TRBJ2-1; size: .; DNA: TGTGCCAGCAAAAGAATATGGGACCACCGAGGGGTAAATGAGCAGTTCTTC; CDR3: CASKRIWDHRGVNEQFF
D: .; V: TRBV18; J: TRBJ1-2; size: .; DNA: TGTGCCAGCTCACCATATCGAGGCCAACAGAGAGGTGGCTACACCTTC; CDR3: CASSPYRGQQRGGYTF
D: .; V: TRBV7-5; J: TRBJ2-2; size: .; DNA: TGTGTCAGAAGCTACATCGGACTAGCGGGAATCACCGGGGAGCTGTTTTTT; CDR3: CVRSYIGLAGITGELFF
D: TRBD1; V: TRBV11-3; J: TRBJ2-1; size: .; DNA: TGTGCCAGCAGCTTAGAGGGACAGGTTTACAATGAGCAGTTCTTC; CDR3: CASSLEGQVYNEQFF
D: TRBD1; V: TRBV11-3; J: TRBJ2-7; size: once; DNA: TGTGCCAGCACCCTCCCCCGGTTGGACAGGGGTTCCTACGAGCAGTACTTC; CDR3: CASTLPRLDRGSYEQYF